One sample yielded the 22 T cell receptor beta chains listed below, sequenced in a study of blood T cell repertoires in COVID-19. Using immunoSEQ multiplex PCR, the repertoire was profiled, and TCRdb retains in-frame clones only, with some absent. The table lists fewer than 90,000 clones, 88% of them singletons. What was sequenced was peripheral blood. These receptors all come from a man between 65 and 80 years old with acute or convalescent COVID-19.

The V and J genes are TRBV7-6 and TRBJ2-3; 7 nucleotides match TRBD2. The CDR3 has 16 amino acids. V trimming: 4 bases; J trimming: 3 bases; junction bases outside the gene matches: 10. The V gene's germline CDR1 is SGHVS and CDR2 FNYEAQ. The CDR3 loop reads CASSSGLGGFTDTQYF. For the CDR3, the DNA is TGTGCCAGCAGCTCTGGACTAGGAGGGTTTACAGATACGCAGTATTTT.

The V and J genes are TRBV7-2 and TRBJ1-4, with 8 bases aligning to TRBD1. The CDR3 length is 15 residues. Germline assignment: CDR1 SGHTA and CDR2 FQGNSA. The trim removed 7 bases at V and 1 base at J, leaving 5 bases unmatched. CDR3 amino acids: CASTGTGGTNEKLFF. CDR3 coding DNA: TGTGCCAGCACAGGGACAGGCGGAACTAATGAAAAACTGTTTTTT. The full variable domain, its missing parts supplied by reference TRBV7-2 and TRBJ1-4, is GAGVSQSPSNKVTEKGKDVELRCDPISGHTALYWYRQSLGQGLEFLIYFQGNSAPDKSGLPSDRFSAERTGGSVSTLTIQRTQQEDSAVYLCASTGTGGTNEKLFFGSGTQLSVL.

The V call is TRBV10-3, the J call TRBJ2-4; weak D call: TRBD1 (6 bases). V shed 10 bases and J shed 2 bases, with 12 bases lying between them. Germline CDR1 and CDR2: ENHRY and SYGVKD. CDR3 length equals 13 residues. The DNA of the CDR3 is TGTGCCACTAACAGGGAACCCAAAAACATTCAGTACTTC. It specifies CATNREPKNIQYF.

This chain joins TRBV5-1 and TRBJ1-4; perhaps TRBD1 as D (5 bases). The CDR3 is 15 residues long. Germline CDR1 is SGHRS and CDR2 is YFSETQ. V lost 0 bases and J 4 bases, leaving 10 bases between the germline ends. CDR3 coding DNA: TGCGCCAGCAGCTTGGTAGCAGGGAATAATGAAAAACTGTTTTTT. Protein product: CASSLVAGNNEKLFF.

The chain has TRBV6-4 and TRBJ2-3, with D maybe TRBD1 (6 bases). Germline values: CDR1 MRHNA, CDR2 SNTAGT. Trimming took off 9 bases at V and 2 bases at J, with 30 bases between the two ends. The CDR3 spans 19 residues. CDR3 amino acids: CARGQRGFRRERSTDTQYF. The CDR3, as DNA: TGTGCCAGGGGCCAGAGGGGGTTTCGGAGAGAACGATCCACAGATACGCAGTATTTT.

The J gene is TRBJ2-7, the V gene TRBV28; D unresolved. CDR3 length: 15 amino acids. Germline V gene lookup returns CDR1 MDHEN and CDR2 SYDVKM. Trimming removed 1 base from V and 0 bases from J, with 10 bases in between. CDR3 region: CASSLSAGSSYEQYF. In nucleotides, the CDR3 is TGTGCCAGCAGTTTATCAGCAGGTAGCTCCTACGAGCAGTACTTC. Filled out from reference TRBV28 and TRBJ2-7, the complete variable domain reads DVKVTQSSRYLVKRTGEKVFLECVQDMDHENMFWYRQDPGLGLRLIYFSYDVKMKEKGDIPEGYSVSREKKERFSLILESASTNQTSMYLCASSLSAGSSYEQYFGPGTRLTVT.

The J gene is TRBJ1-5, the V gene TRBV7-9; D might be TRBD1 (5 bases). This CDR3 spans 14 amino acids. Trimming pared 4 bases from V and 7 bases from J, leaving 14 bases between. Germline V lookup: CDR1 SEHNR, CDR2 FQNEAQ (reference sequence). CDR3 region: CASSSDSKRQPQHF. The CDR3 coding sequence is TGTGCCAGCAGCTCAGACAGCAAAAGGCAGCCCCAGCATTTT. Variable domain in full (rest from reference TRBV7-9 and TRBJ1-5): DTGVSQNPRHKITKRGQNVTFRCDPISEHNRLYWYRQTLGQGPEFLTYFQNEAQLEKSRLLSDRFSAERPKGSFSTLEIQRTEQGDSAMYLCASSSDSKRQPQHFGDGTRLSIL.

CDR3: CASSIGTGQGQNIQYF. As DNA, the CDR3 is TGTGCCAGCAGCATCGGGACAGGGCAAGGGCAAAACATTCAGTACTTC. V is TRBV5-5 and J is TRBJ2-4; TRBD1 matches at 9 bases. CDR3 size: 16 residues. V lost 4 bases, J lost 5 bases, and 10 bases stayed unmatched. CDR1 is SGHKS and CDR2 is YYEKEE in the germline V gene (reference sequence).

This chain links TRBV10-3 with TRBJ1-2; 7 bases are shared with TRBD1. V lost 8 bases to trimming and J lost 2 bases; unmatched junction nucleotides: 11. This CDR3 has 15 amino acids. Germline lookup yields CDR1 ENHRY and CDR2 SYGVKD. CDR3 amino acids: CAIQGRGGENYGYTF. The CDR3 nucleotides read TGTGCCATCCAAGGTCGAGGGGGCGAAAACTATGGCTACACCTTC.

The chain couples TRBV6-5 to TRBJ2-1; 8 bases are a match to TRBD1. CDR1 is MNHEY, CDR2 SVGAGI, per germline. This CDR3 is built from 12 residues. V trimming: 4 bases; J trimming: 10 bases; junction bases outside the gene matches: 3. CDR3: CASSSTGGEQFF. The CDR3 nucleotides read TGTGCCAGCAGTTCAACAGGGGGAGAGCAGTTCTTC.

For the CDR3, the DNA is TGTGCCAGCAGCTTAGGACCAGGGGGTGGAAACACCATATATTTT. Translation: CASSLGPGGGNTIYF. V gene TRBV7-2 combines with J gene TRBJ1-3; 7 bases agree with TRBD1. This CDR3 is built from 15 residues. The V gene's germline CDR1 is SGHTA and CDR2 FQGNSA. J gave up 3 bases and V 1 base, and 3 bases lay outside the gene matches.

The gene calls are TRBV29-1 and TRBJ1-1; a possible D gene is TRBD1 (5 bases). Deletions cut 6 bases from V and 1 base from J, with 6 bases between. The CDR3 covers 11 residues. Germline CDR1 SQVTM, CDR2 ANQGSEA. The CDR3: CSVTGNTEAFF. The CDR3, as DNA: TGCAGCGTAACAGGGAACACTGAAGCTTTCTTT.

This rearrangement joins TRBV9 to TRBJ1-2; TRBD1 matches at 8 bases. V lost 0 bases to trimming and J lost 2 bases; unmatched junction nucleotides: 3. The CDR3 has 15 amino acids. The V gene's germline CDR1 is SGDLS and CDR2 YYNGEE. The CDR3 coding sequence is TGTGCCAGCAGCGTAGGTTGGACAGGGAACTATGGCTACACCTTC. This sequence encodes CASSVGWTGNYGYTF.

The gene calls are TRBV18 and TRBJ1-5; TRBD1 aligns across 7 bases. J lost 6 bases, V lost 1 base, and 6 bases had no gene match. Per germline, CDR1 KGHSH and CDR2 LQKENI. CDR3 length: 15 residues. As DNA, the CDR3 is TGTGCCAGCTCACCACAAGGACAGGATACTCAGCCCCAGCATTTT. Its protein product is CASSPQGQDTQPQHF.

Details on this clone: Germline and junction disagree at one end, which may indicate a read error. The chain uses TRBV7-2 and TRBJ2-1, with D unclear. The germline V gene encodes CDR1 SGHTA and CDR2 FQGNSA. The CDR3 loop spans 13 amino acids. In DNA, the CDR3 is TGTGCCAGCAGCCAAGACTCCAACAATGAGCAGTTCTTC. Residues: CASSQDSNNEQFF.

The V and J genes are TRBV18 and TRBJ2-7; possibly TRBD2 for D (5 bases). The CDR3 sequence is 14 residues long. Trimming took 4 bases from V and 8 from J, leaving 18 bases between them. Germline-derived CDR1 and CDR2 are KGHSH and LQKENI. CDR3 loop: CASSHGIRLAQQYF. The CDR3 DNA sequence: TGTGCCAGCTCACACGGGATAAGGTTGGCGCAGCAGTACTTC.

This sequence joins TRBV3-1 (or the pseudogene TRBV3-2) and TRBJ2-5; 7 bases line up with TRBD1. The CDR3 runs 14 residues. The junction had 7 bases not matched to a gene; V was cut back by 4 bases and J by 5 bases. Germline CDR1 is LGHDT and CDR2 is YNNKEL (reference sequence). In nucleotides, the CDR3 is TGTGCCAGCAGCCCGGGACAGCCTGCGGAGACCCAGTACTTC. It is translated as CASSPGQPAETQYF.

The gene calls are TRBV5-6 and TRBJ1-1, with TRBD1 matching 8 bases. The CDR3 runs to 15 residues. Germline CDR1 is SGHDT and CDR2 is YYEEEE. V was clipped by 3 bases and J by 8 bases; unmatched bases: 12. The CDR3 DNA reads as TGTGCCAGCAGCTCCAGGGGGCACATGGTACGGGAAGCTTTCTTT. This encodes CASSSRGHMVREAFF.

This chain uses TRBV6-5 with TRBJ2-7; TRBD1 matches at 7 bases. V trimming: 6 bases; J trimming: 4 bases; junction bases outside the gene matches: 9. Germline loops: CDR1 MNHEY, CDR2 SVGAGI. The CDR3 extends over 14 amino acids. Here the CDR3 reads CASRRLTGNYEQYF. The CDR3 DNA reads TGTGCCAGCAGGAGGTTGACAGGGAATTACGAGCAGTACTTC.

The chain combines TRBV12-3 or TRBV12-4 with TRBJ1-2; D might be TRBD1 (5 bases). This CDR3 has 12 residues. V was pared by 5 bases and J by 8 bases, with 12 bases between. This chain's CDR3 is CASSPGSSGYTF. The DNA for the CDR3 is TGTGCCAGCAGTCCAGGGTCATCAGGCTACACCTTC.

Written as DNA, the CDR3 is TGTGCCACCAGTGACGGGTACGATCAGCCCCAGCATTTT. The encoded protein is CATSDGYDQPQHF. The chain joins TRBV24-1 to TRBJ1-5; D not certain. V was shortened by 4 bases and J by 5 bases, with 8 bases between the two germline ends. The CDR3 length is 13 residues. CDR1 and CDR2 from the germline V gene are KGHDR and SFDVKD.

This clone was seen a single time. V is TRBV3-1 (or the pseudogene TRBV3-2) and J is TRBJ1-5, with D unclear. CDR1 and CDR2 from the germline V gene are LGHDT and YNNKEL (reference sequence). The CDR3 totals 15 residues. Trimming pared 1 base from V and 0 bases from J, leaving 7 bases between. Here the CDR3 DNA reads TGTGCCAGCAGCCAAGGACTCTATAGCAATCAGCCCCAGCATTTT. Translated: CASSQGLYSNQPQHF.